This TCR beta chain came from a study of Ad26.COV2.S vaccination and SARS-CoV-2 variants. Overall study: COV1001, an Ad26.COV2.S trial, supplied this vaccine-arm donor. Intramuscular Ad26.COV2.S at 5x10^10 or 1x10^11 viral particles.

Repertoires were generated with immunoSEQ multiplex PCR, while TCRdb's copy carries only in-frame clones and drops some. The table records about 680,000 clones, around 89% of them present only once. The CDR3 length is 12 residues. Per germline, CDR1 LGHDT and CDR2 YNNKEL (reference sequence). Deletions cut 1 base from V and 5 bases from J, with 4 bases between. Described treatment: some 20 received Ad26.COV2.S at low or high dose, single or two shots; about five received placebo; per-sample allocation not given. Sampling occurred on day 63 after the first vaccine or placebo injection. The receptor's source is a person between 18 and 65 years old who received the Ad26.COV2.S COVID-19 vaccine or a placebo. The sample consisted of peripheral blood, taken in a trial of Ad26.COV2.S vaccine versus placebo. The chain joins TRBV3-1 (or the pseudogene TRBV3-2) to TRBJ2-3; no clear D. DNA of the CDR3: TGTGCCAGCAGCCAAGTAGAAGATACGCAGTATTTT. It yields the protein CASSQVEDTQYF.